Described below is a single TCR beta chain sequence and its context. This clonotype was seen just once. No antigen is known for it. No base quality values were provided; no much bigger clone lies one nucleotide off. A lone read gives weak evidence. Hyperthyroidism patients were newly diagnosed, with disease duration under 2 months, and aged 18 to 65 years. Patients with other autoimmune diseases, uncontrolled infections, pregnancy or lactation were excluded from the study. Clinical symptoms, serum thyroxine, TRAb, thyroid ultrasound and orbital computed tomography were used for diagnosis. Total RNA was extracted using Trizol reagent, and RNA quality was checked on an Agilent 2100 Bioanalyzer. For repertoire sequencing, TCR beta CDR3 regions were amplified from RNA transcripts. The first round of RT-PCR was done with HTBI primers and the Qiagen OneStep RT-PCR kit, and was followed by a second round of multiplex PCR, then size selection and purification. The libraries underwent paired-end sequencing with 100 bp reads on an Illumina HiSeq2000. The original pipeline was this. SOAPnuke was used for read processing, and reads with adapters, uncalled bases, a mean Phred below 15, or no exact constant-primer or identifier match were discarded. COPE v1.2.5 was used to merge the high-quality paired reads. Clonotypes were defined as unique nucleotide sequences and were aligned to IMGT TRB V, D and J references using MiTCR v1.1. Only V-J combinations with frequency above 0.0001 were analysed, covering around 99% of repertoires. A TCR clonal expansion and chaos score per V-J combination was defined as the ratio of F50 clonal expansion to chaos observed in the TCRdist matrix. Welch's t-statistics and random forest were used to reduce the features to 10 to 15 V-J combinations, which were then used as input to a naive Bayes classifier. The similarity between thyroid and blood repertoires was quantified using the Morisita-Horn index. The public reads were quality trimmed at Q25 with fastp and then assembled into clones with MiXCR by TCRdb, keeping productive beta chains. CDR3 protein duplicates are merged, each entry listing the most common genes and DNA. In this record, the V and J calls reflect TCRdb's handling and not the investigators' own analysis. The sample contains over a million distinct CDR3 sequences, 36% of them found a single time. Of the sample, approximately 10% is held by the ten largest clones.

This specimen comes from a study of Graves' ophthalmopathy and Graves' hyperthyroidism (dated by TCRdb to 2017 to 2018). Regarding the complete study: Hyperthyroidism was defined as stable when no progression to ophthalmopathy occurred within 18 months of follow-up. The study used signatures of the TCR beta repertoire to tell Graves' ophthalmopathy apart from Graves' hyperthyroidism and to predict which patients would progress to ophthalmopathy. In total, 135 blood samples were TCR-sequenced: some 40 ophthalmopathy, 80 or so hyperthyroidism and about 17 hyperthyroidism-to-ophthalmopathy patients. To explore V-J signatures that distinguish ophthalmopathy from hyperthyroidism, a discovery set of more than 90 patients was enrolled, made up of 40 to 45 with ophthalmopathy and 57 with stable hyperthyroidism. The independent validation cohort included approximately 19 hyperthyroidism patients plus 17 patients who later progressed from hyperthyroidism to ophthalmopathy. In five or six hyperthyroidism patients, the T-cell repertoires found in thyroid tissue were compared with those found in blood. Following sample collection, hyperthyroidism patients were given methimazole at a starting dose of 30 mg daily, and ophthalmopathy patients were given high-dose intravenous methylprednisolone. What the work shows at the level of the full study, not this receptor alone: In cross-validation, the 13-signature model distinguished ophthalmopathy from stable hyperthyroidism with approximately 90% sensitivity and about 81% specificity, and in the test set the corresponding values were about 80% and 75%. In validation, the model predicted ophthalmopathy progression with roughly 68% sensitivity and 72.22% specificity; roughly eleven predicted patients were CT-confirmed with GO in a median of approximately six months. No statistical method was used to predetermine the sample size, and group allocation was not hidden from the investigators. Most of the expanded thyroid clonotypes with a frequency above 0.001 were also detected in blood, and it was suggested that the thyroid immune response may be reflected by blood repertoires.

V loses 7 bases, J loses 4 bases, and the germline ends lie 10 bases apart. Per the germline V gene, SGHTA is the CDR1 and FQGTGA is the CDR2. Taken from cysteine to phenylalanine, the CDR3 has 13 residues. The only DNA kept is the CDR3, 39 bases in frame from the first base. The TCR comes from an adult man with Graves' hyperthyroidism. Sequencing input: peripheral blood or thyroid tissue (not recorded which). The sequence joins TRBV7-3 to TRBJ2-2, with the D gene call left open. The nucleotides read TGTGCCAGCAAGGGCTCGTCCACCGGGGAGCTGTTTTTT. It translates to CASKGSSTGELFF.